Below, 19 T cell receptor beta chains from the same sample are listed, as sequenced in a study of PD-1 blockade in classical Hodgkin lymphoma. Regarding time point: newly diagnosed, previously untreated cHL patient sample. The assay was immunoSEQ multiplex PCR, and TCRdb's table has in-frame clones only and misses some. The data hold approximately 45,000 clones, with roughly 91% observed a single time. The sequencing sample was made of peripheral blood mononuclear cells (PBMCs). These receptors came from a human donor with classical Hodgkin lymphoma.

Note on this clone: The same CDR3 is also encoded by other DNA sequences in this sample. The chain has TRBV5-1 and TRBJ2-3; 9 bases are shared with TRBD1. Germline CDR1 is SGHRS and CDR2 is YFSETQ. The CDR3 has 15 residues. The V and J ends lost 3 bases and 3 bases, in that order; junction bases with no gene match: 5. The CDR3 DNA reads TGCGCCAGCAGCTCCCTGGGACAGGGTACAGATACGCAGTATTTT. It is translated as CASSSLGQGTDTQYF.

This clone came up once. This sequence joins TRBV7-3 and TRBJ2-2, with no clear D. The CDR3 runs 12 residues. V was shortened by 6 bases and J by 8 bases, with 10 bases between the two germline ends. From germline, CDR1 is SGHTA and CDR2 FQGTGA. The CDR3, as DNA: TGTGCCAGCAGGCAAACCGCGGGGGAGCTGTTTTTT. Translated: CASRQTAGELFF.

This clone was detected only a few times. J is TRBJ2-1 and V is TRBV7-9; tentatively, D is TRBD1 (5 bases). The V end was cut by 11 bases, the J end by 1 base, with 12 bases between. Per germline, CDR1 SEHNR and CDR2 FQNEAQ (reference sequence). This CDR3 contains 13 residues. DNA for the CDR3: TGTGCCCTCCTACAGGATTCCTACAATGAGCAGTTCTTC. Its protein product is CALLQDSYNEQFF.

V gene TRBV5-6 combines with J gene TRBJ2-7, with a weak D call TRBD1 (6 bases). V lost 2 bases, J lost 4 bases, and 10 bases lay in between. The CDR3 contains 13 residues. CDR1 and CDR2 from the germline V gene are SGHDT and YYEEEE. The CDR3, as DNA: TGTGCCAGCAGCTTCAGGGGAAGGTACGAGCAGTACGTC. Translation gives CASSFRGRYEQYV.

By its share, this clone is medium-sized. The chain recombines TRBV4-2 with TRBJ2-1; unclear D gene. V was shortened by 0 bases and J by 4 bases, with 13 bases between the two germline ends. Germline CDR1 is LGHNA and CDR2 is YNFKEQ. The CDR3 is 16 residues long. The DNA for the CDR3 is TGTGCCAGCAGCCAAGAGACGGGTCCTAGTTACAATGAGCAGTTCTTC. Translating gives CASSQETGPSYNEQFF.

Concerning this clone: Other DNA sequences in this specimen translate into the identical CDR3. V usage is TRBV18 and J usage is TRBJ1-2; possibly TRBD1 for D (6 bases). The CDR3 spans 15 residues. CDR1 KGHSH and CDR2 LQKENI come from the germline V gene. V was shortened by 2 bases and J by 1 base, with 11 bases between the two germline ends. This CDR3 reads CASSPGPDSNYGYTF. CDR3 nucleotides: TGTGCCAGCTCACCAGGTCCGGACAGTAACTATGGCTACACCTTC.

The genes are TRBV5-1 and TRBJ2-1; D may be TRBD2 (5 bases). The V gene's germline CDR1 is SGHRS and CDR2 YFSETQ. The CDR3 has 16 residues. Trimming removed 1 base at V and 0 bases at J, with 11 bases between. CDR3 sequence: CASSLNGKSSYNEQFF. The DNA for the CDR3 is TGCGCCAGCAGCTTGAACGGGAAGAGCTCCTACAATGAGCAGTTCTTC.

In its sample, this clone was seen once. J is TRBJ1-4 and V is TRBV5-4; TRBD1 matches at 7 bases. CDR1 is SGHNT, CDR2 YYREEE, per germline (reference sequence). The ends lost 8 bases at V and 0 bases at J; junction bases unmatched: 4. There are 14 residues in the CDR3. CDR3 in amino acids: CASGTAPTNEKLFF. CDR3 in DNA: TGTGCCAGTGGGACAGCCCCAACTAATGAAAAACTGTTTTTT.

The chain is built from TRBV9 and TRBJ1-1; TRBD1 aligns across 10 bases. CDR1 and CDR2 (germline): SGDLS, YYNGEE. V shed 3 bases and J 2 bases; nucleotides not matched to a gene: 4. The CDR3 runs 15 residues. The CDR3: CASSGRTGGNTEAFF. The CDR3 nucleotides read TGTGCCAGCAGCGGGAGGACAGGGGGAAACACTGAAGCTTTCTTT.

This chain links TRBV9 with TRBJ2-3, with no clear D. With 4 bases removed from V and 0 bases from J, the gap between germline ends came to 18 bases. In germline, CDR1 is SGDLS, CDR2 YYNGEE. The CDR3 sequence is 17 residues long. This CDR3 is CASSPTGSSSSTDTQYF. In nucleotides, the CDR3 is TGTGCCAGCAGCCCAACGGGTAGCTCGTCTAGCACAGATACGCAGTATTTT.

This clone was counted a few times. The gene calls are TRBV7-2 and TRBJ1-4; unclear D gene. The CDR3 spans 11 residues. Germline V gene lookup returns CDR1 SGHTA and CDR2 FQGNSA. V was clipped by 2 bases and J by 10 bases, with 5 bases between them. CDR3 region: CASSLKGKLFF. Written as DNA, the CDR3 is TGTGCCAGCAGCTTAAAGGGAAAACTGTTTTTT.

V is TRBV14 and J is TRBJ2-7; 7 bases match TRBD2. The germline V gene encodes CDR1 SGHDN and CDR2 FVKESK. The CDR3 runs 13 residues. V lost 4 bases to trimming and J lost 10 bases; unmatched junction nucleotides: 10. The CDR3: CASSRGGTLKQYF. CDR3 DNA: TGTGCCAGCAGCCGGGGGGGGACCCTGAAACAGTACTTC.

The rearrangement links TRBV28 to TRBJ2-7, with 7 bases matching TRBD2. Germline CDR1 is MDHEN and CDR2 is SYDVKM. V trimming: 6 bases; J trimming: 2 bases; junction bases outside the gene matches: 4. This CDR3 spans 13 amino acids. CDR3 sequence (DNA): TGTGCCAGCAGCACTAGCGCAGCCTACGAGCAGTACTTC. Its protein product is CASSTSAAYEQYF.

V usage is TRBV2 and J usage is TRBJ1-5; the D is unclear. This CDR3 is 14 amino acids long. V was trimmed by 3 bases and J by 5 bases, leaving 11 bases between them. Germline CDR1 reads SNHLY; CDR2 reads FYNNEI. CDR3 sequence (DNA): TGTGCCAGCAGTGACTCGGACGGAGATCAGCCCCAGCATTTT. Amino acid sequence: CASSDSDGDQPQHF.

The chain carries TRBV2 and TRBJ1-4; D gene ambiguous. The CDR3 extends over 15 amino acids. Germline CDR1 is SNHLY and CDR2 is FYNNEI. Trimming cost V 4 bases and J 3 bases, with 12 bases left between them. The CDR3 bases are TGTGCCAGCAGTGTCGCGGGGTTAGCTAATGAAAAACTGTTTTTT. Translating gives CASSVAGLANEKLFF. The full variable domain, in which reference TRBV2 and TRBJ1-4 provide the parts outside the CDR3, is EPEVTQTPSHQVTQMGQEVILRCVPISNHLYFYWYRQILGQKVEFLVSFYNNEISEKSEIFDDQFSVERPDGSNFTLKIRSTKLEDSAMYFCASSVAGLANEKLFFGSGTQLSVL.

The genes are TRBV4-2 and TRBJ1-2; perhaps TRBD1 as D (5 bases). Trimming removed 4 bases from V and 8 bases from J, with 23 bases in between. Germline V gives CDR1 LGHNA, CDR2 YNFKEQ. This CDR3 comprises 16 residues. CDR3 sequence: CASSPRATDGRAGYTF. The CDR3 DNA reads TGTGCCAGCAGCCCCAGGGCGACGGACGGGCGGGCGGGCTACACCTTC.

V and J are TRBV7-9 and TRBJ2-7, with D possibly TRBD2 on 6 matching bases. CDR3 length equals 13 residues. Germline CDR1 reads SEHNR; CDR2 reads FQNEAQ (reference sequence). Trimming took 2 bases from V and 4 from J, leaving 9 bases between them. Here the CDR3 reads CASSLNSGYEQYV. In nucleotides, the CDR3 is TGTGCCAGCAGCTTAAATAGCGGTTACGAGCAGTACGTC.

The chain recombines TRBV18 with TRBJ2-1, with D perhaps matching TRBD2 (5 bases). Germline loops: CDR1 KGHSH, CDR2 LQKENI. V lost 3 bases, J lost 9 bases, and 15 bases lay in between. The CDR3 consists of 14 residues. The chain's CDR3 is CASSPPGLAPEQFF. CDR3 nucleotide sequence: TGTGCCAGCTCACCCCCCGGGCTAGCCCCTGAGCAGTTCTTC.

This clone appeared once. J is TRBJ2-1 and V is TRBV5-6; D call uncertain. This CDR3 spans 11 amino acids. Trimming left V 0 bases short and J 10 bases short, with 5 bases between. Germline-derived CDR1 and CDR2 are SGHDT and YYEEEE. CDR3 nucleotides: TGTGCCAGCAGCTTGGAAGGGGAGCAGTTCTTC. Its translation: CASSLEGEQFF.